Below, 19 T cell receptor beta chains from the same sample are listed, as sequenced in a study of beta chain features in type 1 diabetes. Reverse transcription of all isolated RNA meant that expressed TCRB transcripts were sequenced. Clones were sequenced by immunoSEQ multiplex PCR, and TCRdb holds only the in-frame ones, with some missing. The sample has 220,000 or so clones, roughly two thirds seen once. The sequencing input was naive CD4+ T cells from blood. These receptors were collected from a man aged 25-40 years in good health.

This chain uses TRBV14 with TRBJ2-1; TRBD2 aligns across 10 bases. Germline CDR1 reads SGHDN; CDR2 reads FVKESK. The CDR3 sequence is 12 residues long. The J segment lost 13 bases and the V segment lost 1 base, leaving 1 base of the junction unmatched. CDR3 loop: CASSQGLAGQFF. The CDR3 DNA is TGTGCCAGCAGCCAAGGACTAGCGGGTCAGTTCTTC.

This clone was found a few times. The chain joins TRBV30 to TRBJ2-1; D unresolved. Germline V gene sequence: CDR1 GTSNPN, CDR2 SVGIG (reference sequence). The CDR3 is 11 residues long. Trimming shortened V by 3 bases and J by 7 bases, and 7 bases separated the two germline ends. CDR3 nucleotide sequence: TGTGCCTGGAGGGAGATTAATGAGCAGTTCTTC. Translated, it gives CAWREINEQFF.

In its sample, this clone was seen a few times. The rearrangement uses TRBV7-6 and TRBJ2-5, with D maybe TRBD1 (6 bases). The CDR3 runs to 15 residues. The germline V gene encodes CDR1 SGHVS and CDR2 FNYEAQ. V was pared by 0 bases and J by 7 bases, with 15 bases between. CDR3 region: CASSLAGDTAVTQYF. DNA of the CDR3: TGTGCCAGCAGCTTAGCTGGGGACACCGCCGTGACCCAGTACTTC.

The chain carries TRBV9 and TRBJ2-1; 12 bases match TRBD2. CDR1 SGDLS and CDR2 YYNGEE come from the germline V gene. Losses at the gene ends were 4 bases for V and 10 bases for J; bases not matched to a gene: 12. This CDR3 region has 16 residues. The CDR3 nucleotides are TGTGCCAGCAGCCCACGGACTAGCGGGAACTTTGAAGAGCAGTTCTTC. It translates to CASSPRTSGNFEEQFF.

This clone has only a few counts. This chain joins TRBV30 and TRBJ2-1, with unresolved D. Trimming removed 2 bases at V and 0 bases at J, with 11 bases between. The germline gives CDR1 GTSNPN, CDR2 SVGIG (reference sequence). The CDR3 sequence is 15 residues long. CDR3 residues: CAWSLRRSSYNEQFF. CDR3 coding DNA: TGTGCCTGGAGTCTGAGGAGAAGCTCCTACAATGAGCAGTTCTTC.

This clone was detected a few times. The gene calls are TRBV30 and TRBJ1-6, with D unresolved. The germline gives CDR1 GTSNPN, CDR2 SVGIG (reference sequence). CDR3 length: 13 amino acids. V lost 1 base to trimming and J lost 4 bases, with 5 bases between them. Here the CDR3 reads CAWSGVYNSPLHF. The DNA of the CDR3 is TGTGCCTGGAGTGGGGTGTATAATTCACCCCTCCACTTT.

The chain couples TRBV10-3 to TRBJ2-7; 7 positions agree with TRBD1. The CDR3 contains 14 residues. Germline loops: CDR1 ENHRY, CDR2 SYGVKD. J gave up 2 bases and V 4 bases, and 5 bases lay outside the gene matches. CDR3 loop: CAISGQGYTYEQYF. In nucleotides, the CDR3 is TGTGCCATCAGTGGACAGGGATATACCTACGAGCAGTACTTC.

This clone was seen a few times. Within the sample, other DNA sequences also encode this same CDR3. The chain is built from TRBV2 and TRBJ2-5; no firm D call. The CDR3 extends over 11 amino acids. The V gene lost 4 bases and the J gene lost 5 bases, with 5 bases spanning the gap. Germline V gene data show CDR1 as SNHLY and CDR2 as FYNNEI. In DNA form, the CDR3 reads TGTGCCAGCAGTGTTGGGGAGACCCAGTACTTC. Amino acid sequence: CASSVGETQYF.

V and J are TRBV7-9 and TRBJ2-1; D perhaps matches TRBD2 (5 bases). The CDR3 length is 11 residues. Trimming removed 7 bases at V and 7 bases at J, with 8 bases between. Germline CDR1 is SEHNR and CDR2 is FQNEAQ (reference sequence). In DNA, the CDR3 is TGTGCCAGCATAACTAGGAATGAGCAGTTCTTC. This translates into CASITRNEQFF. Combining the CDR3 with reference TRBV7-9 and TRBJ2-1 gives the whole variable domain DTGVSQNPRHKITKRGQNVTFRCDPISEHNRLYWYRQTLGQGPEFLTYFQNEAQLEKSRLLSDRFSAERPKGSFSTLEIQRTEQGDSAMYLCASITRNEQFFGPGTRLTVL.

The rearrangement uses TRBV30 and TRBJ1-4, with a weak D call TRBD1 (6 bases). V lost 0 bases and J 7 bases, leaving 9 bases between the germline ends. The CDR3 extends over 13 amino acids. Germline lookup yields CDR1 GTSNPN and CDR2 SVGIG (reference sequence). As DNA, the CDR3 is TGTGCCTGGAGTGTGGGACAAAGTGAAAAACTGTTTTTT. Translated: CAWSVGQSEKLFF.

This chain joins TRBV30 and TRBJ2-1, with 7 bases matching TRBD2. The CDR3 covers 14 residues. Losses at the gene ends were 1 base for V and 2 bases for J; bases not matched to a gene: 2. Germline-derived CDR1 and CDR2 are GTSNPN and SVGIG (reference sequence). CDR3 in amino acids: CAWSDLAAYNEQFF. CDR3 sequence (DNA): TGTGCCTGGAGTGATCTAGCGGCCTACAATGAGCAGTTCTTC.

The chain recombines TRBV7-2 with TRBJ2-5; TRBD2 aligns across 8 bases. CDR3 length: 15 amino acids. V dropped 2 bases and J dropped 5; count of bases not matched to a gene: 7. CDR1 SGHTA and CDR2 FQGNSA come from the germline V gene. As DNA, the CDR3 is TGTGCCAGCAGCTTAACAAGCGGGGGTGGGGAGACCCAGTACTTC. It translates to CASSLTSGGGETQYF.

The genes are TRBV7-9 and TRBJ2-5; 7 bases agree with TRBD2. Germline CDR1 reads SEHNR; CDR2 reads FQNEAQ (reference sequence). V shed 0 bases and J 7 bases; nucleotides not matched to a gene: 17. This CDR3 has 18 residues. The CDR3 here is CASSLARPRAGTQGTQYF. CDR3 bases: TGTGCCAGCAGCTTAGCGCGTCCCCGAGCGGGAACCCAGGGGACCCAGTACTTC.

This chain joins TRBV29-1 and TRBJ2-1, with D possibly being TRBD1 (6 bases). Germline V gene lookup returns CDR1 SQVTM and CDR2 ANQGSEA. Trimming pared 3 bases from V and 6 bases from J, leaving 12 bases between. The CDR3 runs to 13 residues. DNA for the CDR3: TGCAGCGTTGACCCTCAGGGGAGCAATGAGCAGTTCTTC. Its translation is CSVDPQGSNEQFF.

This rearrangement joins TRBV29-1 to TRBJ1-2, with D tentatively TRBD1 (5 bases). Trimming pared 7 bases from V and 3 bases from J, leaving 12 bases between. CDR3 length: 12 residues. Per the germline V gene, CDR1 is SQVTM and CDR2 is ANQGSEA. CDR3 DNA: TGCAGCGCAGCACGGGGGGACTATGGCTACACCTTC. Amino acids: CSAARGDYGYTF.

This clone has a handful of counts. V gene TRBV20-1 combines with J gene TRBJ2-7, with 7 bases identical to TRBD2. Germline values: CDR1 DFQATT, CDR2 SNEGSKA (reference sequence). Trimming cost V 6 bases and J 4 bases; bases outside gene matches: 3. This CDR3 has 11 residues. CDR3 sequence reads: CSAGTTYEQYF. The CDR3 bases are TGCAGTGCCGGGACTACTTACGAGCAGTACTTC.

This rearrangement joins TRBV2 to TRBJ2-7, with 7 nucleotides matching TRBD2. Germline V CDR1 and CDR2: SNHLY, FYNNEI. The CDR3 extends over 15 amino acids. Losses at the gene ends were 6 bases for V and 0 bases for J; bases not matched to a gene: 8. CDR3 sequence (DNA): TGTGCCAGCAGAGTTAGCGGGCAAAGCTCCTACGAGCAGTACTTC. It specifies CASRVSGQSSYEQYF. Filled out from reference TRBV2 and TRBJ2-7, the complete variable domain reads EPEVTQTPSHQVTQMGQEVILRCVPISNHLYFYWYRQILGQKVEFLVSFYNNEISEKSEIFDDQFSVERPDGSNFTLKIRSTKLEDSAMYFCASRVSGQSSYEQYFGPGTRLTVT.

This clone showed up just once. The CDR3 DNA is TGTGCCTTCAAGTCAGGGGTATCGGTAGGAAAACTGTTTTTT. Translation: CAFKSGVSVGKLFF. The chain recombines TRBV30 with TRBJ1-4; possibly TRBD1 for D (6 bases). Germline V CDR1 and CDR2: GTSNPN, SVGIG (reference sequence). V was pared by 7 bases and J by 10 bases, with 22 bases between. The CDR3 totals 14 residues.

V gene TRBV15 combines with J gene TRBJ2-3; weak D call: TRBD2 (5 bases). Germline CDR1 is LNHNV and CDR2 is YYDKDF (reference sequence). V was trimmed by 0 bases and J by 2 bases, leaving 9 bases between them. There are 15 residues in the CDR3. The CDR3 coding sequence is TGTGCCACCAGCAGAGATCGAGGGATCACAGATACGCAGTATTTT. As protein: CATSRDRGITDTQYF.